A single TCR beta chain is shown here with its context. Its antigen is currently unknown. This specimen belongs to a study of OX40 agonist ivuxolimab in advanced cancers. The V end lost 2 bases, the J end lost 3 bases, and 14 bases lay between the germline ends. This CDR3 has 15 residues. CDR1 and CDR2 (germline): SGDLS, YYNGEE. Broader study findings: Individuals who were partial responders at 0.1-3.0 mg/kg had clonal expansion that ranked among the lowest. Antigen specificity was not determined for the expanded peripheral T cells.

Using immunoSEQ multiplex PCR, the repertoire was profiled, and TCRdb retains in-frame clones only, with some absent. The sample lists tens of thousands of clones, around 81% occurring once. The sequence was obtained from an adult with an advanced solid tumor such as melanoma, head and neck, liver or kidney cancer. The sample in question was CD4+ or CD8+ T cells sorted from blood, obtained in a trial of the OX40 agonist ivuxolimab. The genes are TRBV9 and TRBJ1-1, with unresolved D. CDR3 sequence (DNA): TGTGCCAGCAGCGTTTCGCGGAGAGAGGACACTGAAGCTTTCTTT. Amino acids: CASSVSRREDTEAFF.